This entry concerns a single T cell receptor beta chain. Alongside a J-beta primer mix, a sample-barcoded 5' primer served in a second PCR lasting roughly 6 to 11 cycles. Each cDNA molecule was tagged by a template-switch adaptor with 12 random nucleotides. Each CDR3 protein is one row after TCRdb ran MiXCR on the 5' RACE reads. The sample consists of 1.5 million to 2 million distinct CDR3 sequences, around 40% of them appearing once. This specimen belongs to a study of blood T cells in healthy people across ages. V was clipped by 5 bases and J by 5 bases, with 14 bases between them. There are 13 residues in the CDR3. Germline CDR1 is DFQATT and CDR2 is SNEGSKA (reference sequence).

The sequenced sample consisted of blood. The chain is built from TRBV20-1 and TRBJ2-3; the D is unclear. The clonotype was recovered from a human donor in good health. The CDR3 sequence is CSAGSKLGDTQYF. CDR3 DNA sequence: TGCAGTGCTGGTAGCAAATTAGGAGATACGCAGTATTTT.